One sample yielded the 26 T cell receptor beta chains listed below, sequenced in a study of cytomegalovirus exposure and HLA in healthy donors. 13 Jbeta primers and 60 Vbeta primers were used for the PCR. Libraries were prepared by immunoSEQ multiplex PCR; TCRdb keeps only in-frame clonotypes and omits some of them. Recorded for this sample: 70,000 to 80,000 clones. Input material: PBMCs. These receptors all come from a man in his forties or fifties in good health and CMV-seronegative.

This sequence joins TRBV6-5 and TRBJ1-6, with D unclear. Trimming shortened V by 6 bases and J by 1 base, and 7 bases separated the two germline ends. Germline V gene data show CDR1 as MNHEY and CDR2 as SVGAGI. This CDR3 has 14 residues. The CDR3 region has the DNA TGTGCCAGCAGAGCGGGGTCCTATAATTCACCCCTCCACTTT. Protein: CASRAGSYNSPLHF.

On this clone itself: A read error may account for a junction end that differs from germline. The chain is built from TRBV4-2 and TRBJ1-2; the D is unclear. The CDR3 length is 15 residues. Per germline, CDR1 LGHNA and CDR2 YNFKEQ. The DNA for the CDR3 is TGTGCCAGCAGCCAAGATCACGGAAGAGACTATAGCTACACCTTC. It translates to CASSQDHGRDYSYTF.

This chain joins TRBV30 and TRBJ1-1; 7 positions agree with TRBD1. The V gene end was trimmed by 3 bases and the J gene end by 0 bases; junction bases not matched to a gene: 4. The CDR3 loop spans 14 amino acids. The germline gives CDR1 GTSNPN, CDR2 SVGIG (reference sequence). CDR3 sequence: CAWRGGPLNTEAFF. CDR3 bases: TGTGCCTGGAGAGGGGGCCCTTTGAACACTGAAGCTTTCTTT.

The V call is TRBV4-2, the J call TRBJ1-6; possibly TRBD1 for D (5 bases). The germline V gene has CDR1 LGHNA and CDR2 YNFKEQ. Trimming stripped 4 bases from V and 8 bases from J, with 15 bases between. This CDR3 has 15 residues. CDR3 region: CASSPQGSGDSPLHF. DNA for the CDR3: TGTGCCAGCAGCCCTCAGGGCTCGGGAGATTCACCCCTCCACTTT.

The chain has TRBV18 and TRBJ2-3, with 9 bases lining up with TRBD1. This CDR3 spans 15 amino acids. Germline CDR1 KGHSH, CDR2 LQKENI. J lost 6 bases, V lost 4 bases, and 8 bases had no gene match. The CDR3 DNA is TGTGCCAGCTCACAAGGGACAGGGAGTTCGGATACGCAGTATTTT. Amino acids: CASSQGTGSSDTQYF.

The chain uses TRBV12-5 and TRBJ1-2, with 10 positions matching TRBD1. Germline loops: CDR1 LGHNT, CDR2 FRNRAP. The CDR3 is 15 amino acids. Trimming at V came to 2 bases and at J to 9 bases, leaving 9 bases not matched to a gene. The CDR3 protein is CASGLLPGTGESYTF. The CDR3 coding sequence is TGTGCTAGTGGTTTGCTCCCCGGGACAGGGGAAAGCTACACCTTC.

In DNA form, the CDR3 reads TGTGCCAGCAGGACGTGGGACAGTAACACCGACGAGCAGTACTTC. This sequence encodes CASRTWDSNTDEQYF. J is TRBJ2-7 and V is TRBV28, with 7 positions matching TRBD1. The germline V gene encodes CDR1 MDHEN and CDR2 SYDVKM. The CDR3 extends over 15 amino acids. After removal of 6 bases from V and 5 bases from J, the junction contained 13 bases not matched to a gene.

This rearrangement joins TRBV29-1 to TRBJ2-1; 9 nucleotides line up with TRBD1. V dropped 4 bases and J dropped 4; count of bases not matched to a gene: 8. This CDR3 comprises 15 residues. Germline-derived CDR1 and CDR2 are SQVTM and ANQGSEA. In DNA form, the CDR3 reads TGCAGCGTTGGTAGGACAGGGGATCTGTACAATGAGCAGTTCTTC. As protein: CSVGRTGDLYNEQFF.

The chain is built from TRBV29-1 and TRBJ2-3, with 9 bases identical to TRBD1. The CDR3 spans 13 residues. The V and J ends lost 7 bases and 3 bases, in that order; junction bases with no gene match: 5. Germline assignment: CDR1 SQVTM and CDR2 ANQGSEA. The DNA of the CDR3 is TGCAGCGCTGACAGGGGGAGGACAGATACGCAGTATTTT. Translated, it gives CSADRGRTDTQYF.

The chain combines TRBV11-2 with TRBJ2-1; D might be TRBD1 (6 bases). The CDR3 has 16 amino acids. Trimming pared 6 bases from V and 0 bases from J, leaving 15 bases between. Germline CDR1 SGHAT, CDR2 FQNNGV. Here the CDR3 DNA reads TGTGCCAGCAGTTCTTATGTGGACAGCTCCTACAATGAGCAGTTCTTC. Protein product: CASSSYVDSSYNEQFF. The complete variable domain, with remaining parts taken from reference TRBV11-2 and TRBJ2-1, reads EAGVAQSPRYKIIEKRQSVAFWCNPISGHATLYWYQQILGQGPKLLIQFQNNGVVDDSQLPKDRFSAERLKGVDSTLKIQPAKLEDSAVYLCASSSYVDSSYNEQFFGPGTRLTVL.

The rearrangement uses TRBV10-3 and TRBJ2-7; 8 bases are shared with TRBD1. The germline V gene encodes CDR1 ENHRY and CDR2 SYGVKD. J lost 3 bases, V lost 10 bases, and 26 bases had no gene match. The CDR3 extends over 19 amino acids. The CDR3 nucleotides read TGTGCCACTCCCGACGGAGCCACCGGACAGGGCCGGGGACACTACGAGCAGTACTTC. It translates to CATPDGATGQGRGHYEQYF.

The V gene is TRBV5-1, the J gene TRBJ1-2, with TRBD1 identical over 9 bases. With V trimmed by 4 bases and J by 8 bases, 9 bases remained unmatched. This CDR3 has 14 residues. The germline V gene encodes CDR1 SGHRS and CDR2 YFSETQ. The CDR3, as DNA: TGCGCCAGCAGCCAATCGACAGGGGGTGCAGGCTACACCTTC. Translated: CASSQSTGGAGYTF.

This rearrangement joins TRBV9 to TRBJ2-2; D unresolved. V lost 0 bases and J lost 7, with 7 bases in between. The CDR3 covers 13 residues. Germline V lookup: CDR1 SGDLS, CDR2 YYNGEE. CDR3 residues: CASSVDADGELFF. CDR3 DNA sequence: TGTGCCAGCAGCGTAGACGCGGACGGGGAGCTGTTTTTT.

The chain employs TRBV13 and TRBJ2-5; TRBD1 is a possible D gene (6 bases). CDR3 size: 14 residues. Deletions cut 4 bases from V and 5 bases from J, with 14 bases between. Germline CDR1 and CDR2: PRHDT and FYEKMQ (reference sequence). In DNA form, the CDR3 reads TGTGCCAGCAGCTGGGACATGGTCGGGGAGACCCAGTACTTC. Its translation is CASSWDMVGETQYF. Combining the CDR3 with reference TRBV13 and TRBJ2-5 gives the whole variable domain AAGVIQSPRHLIKEKRETATLKCYPIPRHDTVYWYQQGPGQDPQFLISFYEKMQSDKGSIPDRFSAQQFSDYHSELNMSSLELGDSALYFCASSWDMVGETQYFGPGTRLLVL.

The gene calls are TRBV30 and TRBJ1-2; 7 bases align to TRBD1. CDR1 and CDR2 (germline): GTSNPN, SVGIG (reference sequence). The CDR3 covers 14 residues. J lost 5 bases, V lost 2 bases, and 8 bases had no gene match. CDR3 in amino acids: CAWSPIQGEYGYTF. CDR3 nucleotides: TGTGCCTGGAGTCCTATCCAGGGGGAGTATGGCTACACCTTC. Full variable domain (remainder filled in from reference TRBV30 and TRBJ1-2): SQTIHQWPATLVQPVGSPLSLECTVEGTSNPNLYWYRQAAGRGLQLLFYSVGIGQISSEVPQNLSASRPQDRQFILSSKKLLLSDSGFYLCAWSPIQGEYGYTFGSGTRLTVV.

This chain connects TRBV2 to TRBJ1-3, with TRBD1 as a possible D gene (5 bases). V was shortened by 3 bases and J by 3 bases, with 9 bases between the two germline ends. This CDR3 is 14 amino acids long. Germline loops: CDR1 SNHLY, CDR2 FYNNEI. CDR3 sequence (DNA): TGTGCCAGCAGTGACAGGGCCGGTGGAAACACCATATATTTT. Protein: CASSDRAGGNTIYF.

This sequence joins TRBV9 and TRBJ2-1, with 8 bases fitting TRBD2. V lost 3 bases, J lost 1 base, and 12 bases stayed unmatched. Germline V gives CDR1 SGDLS, CDR2 YYNGEE. CDR3 length: 18 amino acids. CDR3 DNA sequence: TGTGCCAGCAGCGATGGACTAGCCTCCATAGGTTCCTACAATGAGCAGTTCTTC. This codes for CASSDGLASIGSYNEQFF.

J is TRBJ2-5 and V is TRBV15; 11 bases line up with TRBD2. CDR3 length equals 15 residues. The junction had 1 base not matched to a gene; V was cut back by 1 base and J by 3 bases. Germline CDR1 is LNHNV and CDR2 is YYDKDF (reference sequence). CDR3 in DNA: TGTGCCACCAGCAGAGTGGGACTAGCGGAAGAGACCCAGTACTTC. Its translation: CATSRVGLAEETQYF.

The V call is TRBV7-9, the J call TRBJ2-1; 7 bases are shared with TRBD2. The CDR3 contains 16 residues. After removal of 1 base from V and 7 bases from J, the junction contained 10 bases not matched to a gene. Germline assignment: CDR1 SEHNR and CDR2 FQNEAQ (reference sequence). The CDR3 here is CASSLGAAGVVNEQFF. CDR3 nucleotide sequence: TGTGCCAGCAGCTTAGGAGCGGCGGGGGTGGTAAATGAGCAGTTCTTC.

This chain connects TRBV15 to TRBJ2-5; 12 nucleotides agree with TRBD2. V dropped 1 base and J dropped 5; count of bases not matched to a gene: 8. Germline V gene data show CDR1 as LNHNV and CDR2 as YYDKDF (reference sequence). This CDR3 has 17 residues. Written as DNA, the CDR3 is TGTGCCACCAGCAGAGGCGCTAGCGGGGGGGCCCGGGAGACCCAGTACTTC. Its protein product is CATSRGASGGARETQYF.

This sequence joins TRBV30 and TRBJ2-6; 9 nucleotides agree with TRBD1. In germline, CDR1 is GTSNPN, CDR2 SVGIG (reference sequence). The CDR3 is made up of 17 amino acids. The ends lost 5 bases at V and 2 bases at J; junction bases unmatched: 10. CDR3: CAWYRGRLKTGANVLTF. CDR3 bases: TGTGCCTGGTACAGGGGGCGCTTGAAAACTGGGGCCAACGTCCTGACTTTC.

This chain connects TRBV18 to TRBJ1-2; no definite D call. The germline V and J ends were trimmed by 3 bases and 3 bases, with 11 bases remaining between them. CDR3 length: 14 residues. Germline values: CDR1 KGHSH, CDR2 LQKENI. The CDR3 DNA is TGTGCCAGCTCACCTTCCGACTTGGACTATGGCTACACCTTC. As protein: CASSPSDLDYGYTF. Variable domain in full (rest from reference TRBV18 and TRBJ1-2): NAGVMQNPRHLVRRRGQEARLRCSPMKGHSHVYWYRQLPEEGLKFMVYLQKENIIDESGMPKERFSAEFPKEGPSILRIQQVVRGDSAAYFCASSPSDLDYGYTFGSGTRLTVV.

V gene TRBV15 combines with J gene TRBJ1-3, with D perhaps TRBD1 (6 bases). CDR1 is LNHNV, CDR2 YYDKDF, per germline (reference sequence). There are 17 residues in the CDR3. The ends were cut back, 0 bases at V and 0 bases at J, with 12 bases in the middle. CDR3: CATSRDQGRFSGNTIYF. The CDR3 DNA reads as TGTGCCACCAGCAGAGATCAGGGGCGATTCTCTGGAAACACCATATATTTT.

The chain uses TRBV2 and TRBJ1-5; D gene ambiguous. The V and J ends lost 5 bases and 0 bases respectively, with 11 bases between them. Germline V gives CDR1 SNHLY, CDR2 FYNNEI. The CDR3 spans 15 residues. Here the CDR3 reads CASSWTDYSNQPQHF. The CDR3 bases are TGTGCCAGCAGTTGGACCGACTATAGCAATCAGCCCCAGCATTTT.

This sequence joins TRBV11-2 and TRBJ2-1; 12 bases agree with TRBD1. CDR1 is SGHAT and CDR2 is FQNNGV in the germline V gene. Unmatched junction bases numbered 18, after V lost 4 bases and J lost 14 bases. This CDR3 has 17 residues. The CDR3 loop reads CASSYTLGGTGGEREFF. The CDR3 bases are TGTGCCAGCAGCTACACTCTGGGGGGGACAGGGGGCGAAAGGGAGTTCTTC.

V gene TRBV11-2 combines with J gene TRBJ2-1, with 13 bases matching TRBD2. V was pared by 5 bases and J by 2 bases, with 3 bases of the junction left unmatched. This CDR3 is built from 16 residues. Germline V gene data show CDR1 as SGHAT and CDR2 as FQNNGV. CDR3 in DNA: TGTGCCAGCAGCACGACTAGCGGGGGGACCTACAATGAGCAGTTCTTC. Protein sequence: CASSTTSGGTYNEQFF.